This record covers a single T cell receptor beta chain. This sample is drawn from a study of blood T cell repertoires in COVID-19. In the study overall: PBMCs, B-cell-depleted T cells, or T cells provided the cDNA or gDNA that made up the material.

Trimming took off 7 bases at V and 2 bases at J, with 21 bases between the two ends. Germline loops: CDR1 LNHDA, CDR2 SQIVND (reference sequence). The CDR3 is 17 amino acids. In the authors' methods: Estimates of nucleated cell counts were drawn from the amplification of reference gene primers. This table comes from immunoSEQ multiplex PCR, and its TCRdb copy is limited to in-frame clones, with some not included. That table is the source of V, J and clone size, and D and trimming were worked out from the DNA. The data show about 99,000 clones, about 79% seen once. The chain recombines TRBV19 with TRBJ1-5, with D perhaps matching TRBD1 (6 bases). Material for sequencing was peripheral blood. This sequence originates from a woman older than 75 with active or convalescent COVID-19. Here the CDR3 reads CASTPMGGGGGNQPQHF. The CDR3 DNA sequence: TGTGCCAGTACCCCAATGGGTGGGGGCGGAGGCAATCAGCCCCAGCATTTT.